This T cell receptor beta chain was observed in a study of T cell responses to AZD1222 COVID-19 vaccine. Study conclusions and caveats: Most donors were white British, females outnumbered males, and clonal diversity was possibly underestimated.

From germline, CDR1 is ENHRY and CDR2 SYGVKD. The CDR3 extends over 15 amino acids. V was shortened by 2 bases and J by 9 bases, with 19 bases between the two germline ends. Data came from immunoSEQ multiplex PCR; TCRdb stores just in-frame clones and leaves some out. The data hold approximately 80,000 clones, with over 75% observed a single time. Concerning this clone itself: Its antigen is currently unknown.

This TCR derives from an adult who received the AZD1222 COVID-19 vaccine. V usage is TRBV10-3 and J usage is TRBJ1-1; D uncertain. The sequenced sample was peripheral blood, obtained 28 days after the second AZD1222 dose. The CDR3 DNA is TGTGCCATCAGTGAGGGGTTGGGTGTTTTCGGTAAAGCTTTCTTT. This codes for CAISEGLGVFGKAFF.